The entry below gives a single TCR beta chain sequence along with its context. The antigen is unknown. This CDR3 has 15 amino acids. Germline trimming cut 3 bases from V and 2 bases from J; bases unmatched to any gene: 5. Germline V gives CDR1 SGHTA, CDR2 FQGNSA. Data came from immunoSEQ multiplex PCR; TCRdb stores just in-frame clones and leaves some out. The table has some 150,000 clones, just over 90% seen once. The data originate from a study of OX40 agonist ivuxolimab in advanced cancers. Study details: Aged 23 to 79 with a mean of approximately 57 years, they were approximately 79% male. Earlier anti-PD-1, anti-PD-L1 or anti-CTLA-4 therapy was permitted; less than 50% had received some.

General observations from the study: Averaging showed that CD8+ T cells had more expanded clones than CD4+ did.

The origin of this receptor is an adult with an advanced solid tumor such as melanoma, head and neck, liver or kidney cancer. Material: CD4+ or CD8+ T cells sorted from blood, obtained in a trial of the OX40 agonist ivuxolimab. The J gene is TRBJ2-5, the V gene TRBV7-2; 8 bases are shared with TRBD2. CDR3: CASSFSRGVQETQYF. Written as DNA, the CDR3 is TGTGCCAGCAGCTTCTCGCGGGGGGTACAAGAGACCCAGTACTTC.